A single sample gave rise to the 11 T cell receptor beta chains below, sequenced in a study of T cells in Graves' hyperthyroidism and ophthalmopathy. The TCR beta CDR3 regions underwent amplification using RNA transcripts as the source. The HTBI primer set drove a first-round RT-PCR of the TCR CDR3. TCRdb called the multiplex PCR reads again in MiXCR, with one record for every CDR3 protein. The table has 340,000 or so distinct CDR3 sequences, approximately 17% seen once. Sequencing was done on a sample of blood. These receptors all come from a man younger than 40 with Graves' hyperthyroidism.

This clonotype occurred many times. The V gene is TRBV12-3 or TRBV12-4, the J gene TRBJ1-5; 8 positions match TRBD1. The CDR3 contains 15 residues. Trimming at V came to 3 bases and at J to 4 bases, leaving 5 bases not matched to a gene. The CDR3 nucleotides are TGTGCCAGCAGTTTTGGGAGGACAGGGAATCAGCCCCAGCATTTT. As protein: CASSFGRTGNQPQHF.

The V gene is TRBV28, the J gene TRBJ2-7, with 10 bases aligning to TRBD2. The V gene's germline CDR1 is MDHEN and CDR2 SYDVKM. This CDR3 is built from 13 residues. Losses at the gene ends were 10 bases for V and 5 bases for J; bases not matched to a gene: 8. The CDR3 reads CATVSGTSDEQYF. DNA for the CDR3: TGTGCCACCGTGTCCGGGACTAGCGACGAGCAGTACTTC.

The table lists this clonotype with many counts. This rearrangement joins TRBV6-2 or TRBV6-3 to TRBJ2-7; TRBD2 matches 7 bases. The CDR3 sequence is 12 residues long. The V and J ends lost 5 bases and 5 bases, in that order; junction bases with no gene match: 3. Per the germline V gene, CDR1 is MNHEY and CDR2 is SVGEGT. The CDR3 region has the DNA TGTGCCAGCAGTAACCGGGAGGACGAGCAGTACTTC. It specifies CASSNREDEQYF.

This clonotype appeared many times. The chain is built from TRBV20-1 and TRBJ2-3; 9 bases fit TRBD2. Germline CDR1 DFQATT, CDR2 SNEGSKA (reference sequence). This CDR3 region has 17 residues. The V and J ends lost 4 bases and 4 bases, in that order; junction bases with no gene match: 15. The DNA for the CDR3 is TGCAGTGCTACCACTCCATTAGCGGGAGCGGGGGCAGATACGCAGTATTTT. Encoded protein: CSATTPLAGAGADTQYF.

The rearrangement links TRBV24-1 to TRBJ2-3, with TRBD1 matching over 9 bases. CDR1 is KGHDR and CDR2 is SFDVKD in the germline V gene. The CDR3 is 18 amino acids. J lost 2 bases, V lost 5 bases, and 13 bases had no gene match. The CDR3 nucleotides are TGTGCCACCAGTGCCTCGCTCGGGACAGGGCGAGACACAGATACGCAGTATTTT. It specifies CATSASLGTGRDTDTQYF.

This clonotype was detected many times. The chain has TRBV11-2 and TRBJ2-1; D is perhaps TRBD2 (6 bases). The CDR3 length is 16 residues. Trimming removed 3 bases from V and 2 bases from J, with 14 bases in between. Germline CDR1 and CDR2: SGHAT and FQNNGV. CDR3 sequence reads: CASSLRRAGTYNEQFF. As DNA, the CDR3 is TGTGCCAGCAGCTTGCGGAGGGCGGGGACCTACAATGAGCAGTTCTTC.

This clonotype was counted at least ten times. Here the CDR3 reads CSAKDRGYNEQFF. The CDR3 DNA is TGCAGTGCAAAGGACAGGGGCTACAATGAGCAGTTCTTC. The J gene is TRBJ2-1, the V gene TRBV20-1; the match to TRBD1 covers 9 bases. The CDR3 runs to 13 residues. The V and J ends lost 6 bases and 3 bases, in that order; junction bases with no gene match: 3. CDR1 and CDR2 (germline): DFQATT, SNEGSKA (reference sequence).

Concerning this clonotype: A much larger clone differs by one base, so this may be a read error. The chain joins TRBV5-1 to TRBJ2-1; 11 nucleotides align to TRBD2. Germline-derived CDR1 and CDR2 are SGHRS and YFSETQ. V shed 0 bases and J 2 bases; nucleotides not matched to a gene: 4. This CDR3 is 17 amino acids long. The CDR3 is CASSLGIAGGAYNEQFF. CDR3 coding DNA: TGCGCCAGCAGCTTGGGAATAGCGGGAGGGGCCTACAATGAGCAGTTCTTC.

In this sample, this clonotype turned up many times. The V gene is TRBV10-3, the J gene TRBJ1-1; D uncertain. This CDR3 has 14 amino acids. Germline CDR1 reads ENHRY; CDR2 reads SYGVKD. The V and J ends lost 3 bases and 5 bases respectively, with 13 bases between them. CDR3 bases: TGTGCCATCAGTGAACCGAGCCGCGTGACTGAAGCTTTCTTT. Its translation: CAISEPSRVTEAFF.

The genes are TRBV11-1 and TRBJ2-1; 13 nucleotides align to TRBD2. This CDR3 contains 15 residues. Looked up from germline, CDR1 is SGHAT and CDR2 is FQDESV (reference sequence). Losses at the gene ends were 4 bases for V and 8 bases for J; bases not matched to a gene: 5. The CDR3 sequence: CASSSGLAGIDEQFF. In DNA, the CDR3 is TGTGCCAGCAGCTCGGGACTAGCGGGGATCGATGAGCAGTTCTTC.

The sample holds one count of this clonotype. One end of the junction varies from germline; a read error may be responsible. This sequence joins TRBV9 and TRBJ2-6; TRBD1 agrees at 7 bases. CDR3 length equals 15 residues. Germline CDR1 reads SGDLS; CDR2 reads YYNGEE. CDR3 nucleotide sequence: TGTGCCAGCGGCGTGTACAGGGGTGGGGCCAACGTCCTGACTTTC. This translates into CASGVYRGGANVLTF.